This entry describes one T cell receptor (beta chain). Its matching antigen is unknown. The data belong to a study of OX40 agonist ivuxolimab in advanced cancers. Study-wide results and limits: CD4+ T cells averaged fewer expanded clones than CD8+ T cells. Clonal expansion among partial responders at 0.1-3.0 mg/kg ranked near the lowest.

In germline, CDR1 is GTSNPN, CDR2 SVGIG (reference sequence). Trimming cost V 0 bases and J 7 bases; bases outside gene matches: 11. This CDR3 has 16 residues. Here immunoSEQ multiplex PCR was the method, and the copy in TCRdb shows in-frame clones only, minus some. In the table there are about 70,000 clones, around 88% of which are singletons. The timepoints at which blood was sampled were baseline, cycle 4 day 1, and cycle 7 day 1. This sequence originates from an adult with an advanced solid tumor such as melanoma, head and neck, liver or kidney cancer. Sequencing was performed on CD4+ or CD8+ T cells sorted from blood, taken in a trial of the OX40 agonist ivuxolimab. The rearrangement joins TRBV30 to TRBJ2-1, with 8 bases identical to TRBD2. The CDR3 reads CAWSVRRRGALNEQFF. The CDR3 DNA sequence: TGTGCCTGGAGTGTACGTAGGCGGGGGGCCCTAAATGAGCAGTTCTTC.